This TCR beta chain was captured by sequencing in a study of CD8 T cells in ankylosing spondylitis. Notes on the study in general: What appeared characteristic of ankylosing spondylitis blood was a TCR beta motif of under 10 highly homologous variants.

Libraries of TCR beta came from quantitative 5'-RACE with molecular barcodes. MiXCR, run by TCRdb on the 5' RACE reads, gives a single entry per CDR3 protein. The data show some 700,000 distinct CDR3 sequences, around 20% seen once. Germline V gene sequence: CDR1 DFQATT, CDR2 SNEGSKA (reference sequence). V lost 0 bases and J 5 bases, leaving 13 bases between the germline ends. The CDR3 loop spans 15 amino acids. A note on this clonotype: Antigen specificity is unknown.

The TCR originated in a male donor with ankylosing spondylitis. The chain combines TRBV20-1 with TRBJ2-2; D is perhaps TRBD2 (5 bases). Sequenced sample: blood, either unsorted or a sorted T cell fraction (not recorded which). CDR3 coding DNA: TGCAGTGCTAGAGATTACAGTAGCGCTACCGGGGAGCTGTTTTTT. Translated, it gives CSARDYSSATGELFF.